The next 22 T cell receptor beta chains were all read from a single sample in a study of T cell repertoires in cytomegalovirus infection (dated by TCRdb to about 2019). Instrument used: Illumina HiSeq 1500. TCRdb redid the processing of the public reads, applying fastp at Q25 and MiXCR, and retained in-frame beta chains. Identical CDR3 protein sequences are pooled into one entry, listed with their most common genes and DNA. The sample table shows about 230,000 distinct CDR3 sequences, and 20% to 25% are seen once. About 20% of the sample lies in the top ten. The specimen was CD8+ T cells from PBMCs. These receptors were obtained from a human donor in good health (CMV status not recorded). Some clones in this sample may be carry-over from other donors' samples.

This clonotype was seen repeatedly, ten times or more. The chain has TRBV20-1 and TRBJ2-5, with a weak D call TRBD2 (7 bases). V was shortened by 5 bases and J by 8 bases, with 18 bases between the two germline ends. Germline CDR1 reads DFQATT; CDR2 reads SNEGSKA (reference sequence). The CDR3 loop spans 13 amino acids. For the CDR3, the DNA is TGCAGTGCTTCGATGGGGGCGGGGGCAACCCAGTACTTC. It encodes CSASMGAGATQYF.

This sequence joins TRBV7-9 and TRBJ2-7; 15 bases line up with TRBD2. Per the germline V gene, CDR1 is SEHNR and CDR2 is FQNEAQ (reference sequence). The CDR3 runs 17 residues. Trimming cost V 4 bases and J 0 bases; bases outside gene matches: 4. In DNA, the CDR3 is TGTGCCAGCAGCTGGGGACTAGCGGGGGGACCCTCCTACGAGCAGTACTTC. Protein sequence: CASSWGLAGGPSYEQYF.

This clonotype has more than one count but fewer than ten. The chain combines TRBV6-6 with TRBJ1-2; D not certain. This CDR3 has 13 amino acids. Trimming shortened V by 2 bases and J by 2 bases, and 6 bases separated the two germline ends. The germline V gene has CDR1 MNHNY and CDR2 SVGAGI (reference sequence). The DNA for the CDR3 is TGTGCCAGCAGTTACGGCGAAAACTATGGCTACACCTTC. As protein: CASSYGENYGYTF.

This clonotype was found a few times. CDR3 in amino acids: CASSPPGPGQTLHF. CDR3 DNA: TGTGCCAGCAGTCCCCCTGGGCCAGGTCAGACCCTCCACTTT. V is TRBV28 and J is TRBJ1-6; D gene unclear. The CDR3 has 14 residues. Trimming left V 5 bases short and J 14 bases short, with 19 bases between. Germline CDR1 reads MDHEN; CDR2 reads SYDVKM.

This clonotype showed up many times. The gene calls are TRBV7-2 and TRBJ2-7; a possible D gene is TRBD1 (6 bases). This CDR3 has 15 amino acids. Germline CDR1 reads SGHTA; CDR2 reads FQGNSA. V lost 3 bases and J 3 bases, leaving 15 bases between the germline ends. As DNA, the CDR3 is TGTGCCAGCAGCTTCACACCCCAGGGGCACTACGAGCAGTACTTC. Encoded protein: CASSFTPQGHYEQYF.

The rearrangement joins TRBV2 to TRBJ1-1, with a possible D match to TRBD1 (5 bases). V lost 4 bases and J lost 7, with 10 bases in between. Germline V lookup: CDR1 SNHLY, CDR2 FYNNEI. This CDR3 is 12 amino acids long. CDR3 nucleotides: TGTGCCAGCAGTGGCGGACATGTTGAAGCTTTCTTT. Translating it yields CASSGGHVEAFF.

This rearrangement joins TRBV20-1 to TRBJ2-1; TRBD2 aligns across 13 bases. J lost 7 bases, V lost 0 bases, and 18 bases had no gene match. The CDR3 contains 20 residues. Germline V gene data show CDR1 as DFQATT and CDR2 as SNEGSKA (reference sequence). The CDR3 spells CSARDPIALAGGQGRNEQFF. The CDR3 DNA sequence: TGCAGTGCTAGAGATCCAATAGCACTAGCGGGGGGGCAAGGGAGGAATGAGCAGTTCTTC.

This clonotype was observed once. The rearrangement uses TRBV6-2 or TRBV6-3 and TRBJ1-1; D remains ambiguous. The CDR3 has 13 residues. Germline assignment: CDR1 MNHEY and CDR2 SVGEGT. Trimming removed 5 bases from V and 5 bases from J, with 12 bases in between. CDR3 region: CASSPGRWTEAFF. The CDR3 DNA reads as TGTGCCAGCAGTCCGGGGAGGTGGACTGAAGCTTTCTTT.

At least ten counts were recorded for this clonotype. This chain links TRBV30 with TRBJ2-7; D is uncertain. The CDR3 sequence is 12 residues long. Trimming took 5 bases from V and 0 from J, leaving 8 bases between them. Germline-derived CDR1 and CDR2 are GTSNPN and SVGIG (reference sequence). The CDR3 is CAWRAGSYEQYF. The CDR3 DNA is TGTGCCTGGCGCGCAGGCTCCTACGAGCAGTACTTC.

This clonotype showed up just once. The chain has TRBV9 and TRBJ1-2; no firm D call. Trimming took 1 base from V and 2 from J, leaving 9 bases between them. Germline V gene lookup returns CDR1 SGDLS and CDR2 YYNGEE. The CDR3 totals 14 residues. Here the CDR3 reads CASSVSSVNYGYTF. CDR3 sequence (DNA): TGTGCCAGCAGCGTAAGTTCTGTAAACTATGGCTACACCTTC.

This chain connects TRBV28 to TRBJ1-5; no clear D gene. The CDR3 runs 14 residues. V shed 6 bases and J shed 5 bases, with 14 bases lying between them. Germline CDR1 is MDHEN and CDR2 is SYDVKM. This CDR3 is CASRSDPSHQPQHF. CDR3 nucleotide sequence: TGTGCCAGCAGATCTGACCCCTCCCATCAGCCCCAGCATTTT.

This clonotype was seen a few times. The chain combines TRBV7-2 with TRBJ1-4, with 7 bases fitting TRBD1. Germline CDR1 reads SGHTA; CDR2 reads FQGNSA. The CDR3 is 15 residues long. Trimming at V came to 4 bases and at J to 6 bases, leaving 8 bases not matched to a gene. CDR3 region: CASSSLQGWDEKLFF. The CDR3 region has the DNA TGTGCCAGCAGCTCATTACAGGGGTGGGATGAAAAACTGTTTTTT.

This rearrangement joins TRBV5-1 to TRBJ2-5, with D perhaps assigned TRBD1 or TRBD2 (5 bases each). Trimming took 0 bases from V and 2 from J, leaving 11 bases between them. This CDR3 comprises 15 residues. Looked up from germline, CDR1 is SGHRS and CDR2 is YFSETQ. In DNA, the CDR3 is TGCGCCAGCAGCTTGGATGGGGGATCGCAAGAGACCCAGTACTTC. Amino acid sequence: CASSLDGGSQETQYF.

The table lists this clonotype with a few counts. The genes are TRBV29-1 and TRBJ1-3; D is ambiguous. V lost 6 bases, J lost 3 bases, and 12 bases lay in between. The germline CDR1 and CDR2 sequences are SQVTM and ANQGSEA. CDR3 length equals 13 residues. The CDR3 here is CSVRGPDGNTIYF. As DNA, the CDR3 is TGCAGCGTCCGAGGGCCGGATGGAAACACCATATATTTT. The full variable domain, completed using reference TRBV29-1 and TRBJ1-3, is SAVISQKPSRDICQRGTSLTIQCQVDSQVTMMFWYRQQPGQSLTLIATANQGSEATYESGFVIDKFPISRPNLTFSTLTVSNMSPEDSSIYLCSVRGPDGNTIYFGEGSWLTVV.

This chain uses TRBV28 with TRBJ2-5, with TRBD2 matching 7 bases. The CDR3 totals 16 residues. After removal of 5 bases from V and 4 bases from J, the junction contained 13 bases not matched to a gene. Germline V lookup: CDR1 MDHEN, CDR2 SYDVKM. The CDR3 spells CASSPLGAGSRETQYF. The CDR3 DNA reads TGTGCCAGCAGTCCATTGGGAGCGGGGTCAAGAGAGACCCAGTACTTC. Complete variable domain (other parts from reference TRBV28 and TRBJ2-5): DVKVTQSSRYLVKRTGEKVFLECVQDMDHENMFWYRQDPGLGLRLIYFSYDVKMKEKGDIPEGYSVSREKKERFSLILESASTNQTSMYLCASSPLGAGSRETQYFGPGTRLLVL.

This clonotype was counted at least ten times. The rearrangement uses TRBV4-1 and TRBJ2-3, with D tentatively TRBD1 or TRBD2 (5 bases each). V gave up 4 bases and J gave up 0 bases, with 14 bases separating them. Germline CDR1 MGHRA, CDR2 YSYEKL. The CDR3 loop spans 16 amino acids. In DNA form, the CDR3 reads TGCGCCAGCAGCCCCCGAGGGGCAATAAGCACAGATACGCAGTATTTT. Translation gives CASSPRGAISTDTQYF.

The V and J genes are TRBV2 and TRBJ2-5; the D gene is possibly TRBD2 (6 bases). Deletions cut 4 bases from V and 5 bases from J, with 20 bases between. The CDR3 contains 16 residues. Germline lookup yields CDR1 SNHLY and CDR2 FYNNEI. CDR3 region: CASSGGDRREWETQYF. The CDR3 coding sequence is TGTGCCAGCAGTGGGGGGGACCGCCGGGAGTGGGAGACCCAGTACTTC.

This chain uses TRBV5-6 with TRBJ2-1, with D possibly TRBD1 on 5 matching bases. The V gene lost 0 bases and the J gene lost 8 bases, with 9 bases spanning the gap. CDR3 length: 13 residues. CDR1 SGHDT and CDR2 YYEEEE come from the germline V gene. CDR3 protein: CASSLVRVDEQFF. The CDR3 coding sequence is TGTGCCAGCAGCTTGGTCAGGGTGGATGAGCAGTTCTTC.

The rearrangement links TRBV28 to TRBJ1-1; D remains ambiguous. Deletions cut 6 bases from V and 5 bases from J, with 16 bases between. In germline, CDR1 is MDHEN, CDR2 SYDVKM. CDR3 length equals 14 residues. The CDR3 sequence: CASSILRGKTEAFF. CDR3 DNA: TGTGCCAGCAGCATACTTCGAGGGAAGACTGAAGCTTTCTTT.

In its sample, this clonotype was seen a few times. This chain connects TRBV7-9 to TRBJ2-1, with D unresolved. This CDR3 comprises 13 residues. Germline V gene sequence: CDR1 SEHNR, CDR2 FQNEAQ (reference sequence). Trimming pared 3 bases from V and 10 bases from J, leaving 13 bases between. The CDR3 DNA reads TGTGCCAGCAGCTTCAGCCCGGCGGTAGAGCAGTTCTTC. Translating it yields CASSFSPAVEQFF.

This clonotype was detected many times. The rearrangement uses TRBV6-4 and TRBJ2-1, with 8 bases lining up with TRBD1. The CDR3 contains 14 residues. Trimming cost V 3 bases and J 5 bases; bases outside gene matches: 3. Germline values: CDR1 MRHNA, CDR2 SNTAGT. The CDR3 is CASSEGQEHNEQFF. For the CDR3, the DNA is TGTGCCAGCAGTGAGGGACAGGAACACAATGAGCAGTTCTTC.

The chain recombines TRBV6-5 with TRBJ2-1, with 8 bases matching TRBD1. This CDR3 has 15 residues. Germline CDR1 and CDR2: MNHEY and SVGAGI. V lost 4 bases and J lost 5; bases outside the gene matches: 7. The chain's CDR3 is CASSFDSTGDNEQFF. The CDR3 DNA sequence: TGTGCCAGCAGTTTCGACTCGACAGGGGACAATGAGCAGTTCTTC.